The rows below give T cell receptor beta chains drawn from one sample of a study of neurological immune-mediated disorders. Via MiXCR, TCRdb re-called the 5' RACE reads, giving one row per CDR3 protein. In the table there are tens of thousands of distinct CDR3 sequences, less than 5% of which are singletons. Sequencing was done on a sample of PBMCs. Receptors originate from a woman aged 55-70 years with multiple sclerosis. Each CDR3 is given with its conserved first and last residue. The D gene is left open where the match is weak. Clone size appears in some rows only: once, few, many, or a class for an expanded clone.

CDR3	DNA	size	V	D	J
CASSAQGGTQYF	TGTGCCAGCAGTGCCCAGGGTGGTACGCAGTATTTT	few	TRBV2	NA	TRBJ2-3
CASSWRGQGSGYTF	TGTGCCAGCAGTTGGCGGGGACAGGGGTCTGGCTACACCTTC	many	TRBV6-5	TRBD1	TRBJ1-2
CSARDLLRTGSTNYGYTF	TGCAGTGCTAGAGATTTGTTGAGGACAGGGTCGACCAACTATGGCTACACCTTC	few	TRBV20-1	TRBD1	TRBJ1-2
CSARFDYGYTF	TGCAGTGCTAGATTTGACTATGGCTACACCTTC	many	TRBV20-1	NA	TRBJ1-2
CASSQDLRYTDTQYF	TGCGCCAGCAGCCAAGATTTGCGGTACACAGATACGCAGTATTTT	many	TRBV4-1	NA	TRBJ2-3
CSAAVGAANEKLFF	TGCAGCGCGGCCGTTGGGGCGGCTAATGAAAAACTGTTTTTT	many	TRBV29-1	NA	TRBJ1-4
CAKTRLAGEADTQYF	TGCGCCAAAACCCGACTAGCGGGAGAGGCAGATACGCAGTATTTT	many	TRBV10-1	TRBD2	TRBJ2-3
CAISVRLQETQYF	TGTGCCATCAGTGTAAGGCTCCAAGAGACCCAGTACTTC	many	TRBV10-3	NA	TRBJ2-5
CASSLGGGLWETQYF	TGTGCCAGCAGCTTGGGTGGGGGGCTCTGGGAGACCCAGTACTTC	NA	TRBV11-2	NA	TRBJ2-5
CASSSRGGLTDTQYF	TGTGCCAGCAGTTCACGGGGGGGTTTAACAGATACGCAGTATTTT	many	TRBV6-5	TRBD2	TRBJ2-3
CASSLDRSNTEAFF	TGTGCCAGCAGCCTGGACAGATCGAACACTGAAGCTTTCTTT	few	TRBV6-5	NA	TRBJ1-1
CASSSTSTAYEQYF	TGCGCCAGCAGCTCGACAAGTACGGCCTACGAGCAGTACTTC	many	TRBV5-1	NA	TRBJ2-7
CASSYHSRGTEAFF	TGTGCCAGCAGCTACCACTCCAGGGGGACTGAAGCTTTCTTT	many	TRBV7-2	TRBD1	TRBJ1-1
CASSERTSGINEQFF	TGTGCCAGCAGCGAACGGACTAGCGGTATCAATGAGCAGTTCTTC	medium-sized	TRBV7-2	TRBD2	TRBJ2-1
CASSWTGERWETQYF	TGTGCCAGCAGCTGGACAGGGGAGAGGTGGGAGACCCAGTACTTC	many	TRBV7-7	TRBD1	TRBJ2-5
CASSPDISGWAEAFF	TGTGCCAGCAGCCCCGACATTTCAGGGTGGGCTGAAGCTTTCTTT	many	TRBV5-4	NA	TRBJ1-1
CSARDLPGNGYTF	TGCAGTGCTAGAGATCTACCAGGGAATGGCTACACCTTC	many	TRBV20-1	NA	TRBJ1-2
CASSFENSPLHF	TGTGCCAGCAGCTTTGAAAATTCACCCCTCCACTTT	many	TRBV7-3	NA	TRBJ1-6
CSVESGRAGYTF	TGCAGCGTTGAGAGTGGCAGGGCTGGCTACACCTTC	many	TRBV29-1	NA	TRBJ1-2
CASRSDIGSEAFF	TGCGCCAGCAGATCCGACATTGGATCGGAAGCTTTCTTT	many	TRBV5-1	NA	TRBJ1-1
CSAPQGYENSPLHF	TGCAGTGCCCCGCAAGGTTATGAGAATTCACCCCTCCACTTT	many	TRBV20-1	NA	TRBJ1-6
CASSLNRGPVSAFF	TGTGCCAGCTCACTTAACCGGGGCCCGGTTTCGGCTTTCTTT	NA	TRBV18	NA	TRBJ1-1
CASSYQSSYEQYF	TGTGCCAGCAGCTACCAGAGCTCCTACGAGCAGTACTTC	many	TRBV5-6	NA	TRBJ2-7
CASSLSNTQYF	TGTGCCAGCAGCTTGTCTAATACGCAGTATTTT	many	TRBV5-6	NA	TRBJ2-3
CASSVGDGNEQFF	TGCGCCAGCAGCGTGGGCGATGGGAATGAGCAGTTCTTC	few	TRBV5-1	NA	TRBJ2-1
CASSVVPDNTGELFF	TGTGCCAGCAGCGTAGTACCAGATAACACCGGGGAGCTGTTTTTT	many	TRBV9	NA	TRBJ2-2
CASSPGPPSEQFF	TGCGCCAGCAGCCCGGGGCCTCCGTCTGAGCAGTTCTTC	many	TRBV4-3	NA	TRBJ2-1
CASSEVRLAGRNEQFF	TGCGCCAGCAGTGAAGTACGTCTAGCGGGACGAAATGAGCAGTTCTTC	NA	TRBV10-1	TRBD2	TRBJ2-1
CASSQREGGANVLTF	TGTGCCAGCAGCCAGAGAGAAGGGGGGGCCAACGTCCTGACTTTC	many	TRBV11-2	NA	TRBJ2-6
CASSLDGIRYEQYF	TGTGCCAGCAGCTTGGACGGGATACGCTACGAGCAGTACTTC	NA	TRBV5-6	NA	TRBJ2-7
CASSSGGSNTEAFF	TGTGCCAGCAGCTCAGGGGGGTCGAACACTGAAGCTTTCTTT	NA	TRBV7-2	TRBD1	TRBJ1-1
CASSSTGVLTDTQYF	TGTGCCAGCAGCTCAACAGGGGTTCTGACAGATACGCAGTATTTT	NA	TRBV7-9	TRBD1	TRBJ2-3
CASSPTLAGGRNEQFF	TGTGCCAGCTCCCCCACCCTAGCGGGGGGGCGCAATGAGCAGTTCTTC	few	TRBV18	TRBD2	TRBJ2-1
CASSKANSSTNEKLFF	TGTGCCAGCAGCAAAGCTAACAGCTCAACTAATGAAAAACTGTTTTTT	many	TRBV21-1	NA	TRBJ1-4
CASSLAPTRETQYF	TGTGCCAGCAGCTTAGCCCCGACTCGAGAGACCCAGTACTTC	many	TRBV7-7	NA	TRBJ2-5